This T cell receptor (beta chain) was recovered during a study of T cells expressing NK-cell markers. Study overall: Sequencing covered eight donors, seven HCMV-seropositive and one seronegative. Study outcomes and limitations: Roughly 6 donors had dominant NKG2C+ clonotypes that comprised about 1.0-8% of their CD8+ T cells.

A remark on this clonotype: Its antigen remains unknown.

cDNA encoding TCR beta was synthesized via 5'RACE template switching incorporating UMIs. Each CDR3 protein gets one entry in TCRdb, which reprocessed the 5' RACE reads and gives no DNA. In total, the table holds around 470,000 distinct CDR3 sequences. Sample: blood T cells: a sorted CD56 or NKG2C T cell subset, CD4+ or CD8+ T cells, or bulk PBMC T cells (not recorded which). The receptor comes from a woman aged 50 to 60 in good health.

CDR3 in amino acids: CASSLLGGRTEAFF. This chain uses TRBV7-8 with TRBJ1-1; TCRdb picks TRBD1, but there is no DNA to check that call. The CDR3 is 14 amino acids. Germline CDR1 is SGHVS and CDR2 is FQNEAQ.